The sequence of this T cell receptor (beta chain) was determined in a study of shared clonotypes between healthy human individuals. On the study more broadly: Every donor yielded three CD4 naive, three CD4 memory, two CD8 naive and one CD8 memory plate. General study points: Between several donors, naive CD4 clonotypes were shared at a level of around 5.2%. Sampling included only blood; tissue repertoires likely differ.

The CDR3 extends over 15 amino acids. CDR1 is ENHRY and CDR2 is SYGVKD in the germline V gene. Trimming took off 0 bases at V and 3 bases at J, with 9 bases between the two ends. Terminally differentiated effector memory CD45RA+ cells were left out of the naive CD8 fraction, which was CD45RO-negative and positively selected for CCR7. Some clones are missing from TCRdb's copy, which holds only in-frame ones; the method was immunoSEQ multiplex PCR. Altogether approximately 1.9 million clones are present, around 93% being singletons, with the ten largest covering less than 2%. Comment on this clone: As yet, its antigen is unknown.

The source is a man in his late teens or twenties in good health. Some clones in this sample may be carry-over from other donors' samples. The sample comprised naive CD8+ T cells from PBMCs. V usage is TRBV10-3 and J usage is TRBJ1-5; a possible D gene is TRBD1 (5 bases). The CDR3 loop reads CAISESDIVNQPQHF. The CDR3 DNA reads TGTGCCATCAGTGAGTCGGACATAGTCAATCAGCCCCAGCATTTT.